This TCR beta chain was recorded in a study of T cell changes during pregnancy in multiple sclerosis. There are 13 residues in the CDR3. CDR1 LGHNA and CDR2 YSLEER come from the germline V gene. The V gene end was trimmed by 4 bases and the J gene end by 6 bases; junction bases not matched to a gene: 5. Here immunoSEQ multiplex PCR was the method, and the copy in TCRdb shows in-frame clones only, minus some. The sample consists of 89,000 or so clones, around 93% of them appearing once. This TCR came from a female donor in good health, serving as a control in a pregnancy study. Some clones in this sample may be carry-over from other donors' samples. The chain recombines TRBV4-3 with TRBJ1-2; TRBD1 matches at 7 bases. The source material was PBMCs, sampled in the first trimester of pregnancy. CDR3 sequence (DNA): TGCGCCAGCAGCCTTGGAGGGGGCGATGGCTACACCTTC. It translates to CASSLGGGDGYTF.